This entry describes one T cell receptor beta chain. The antigen is undetermined. The CDR3 consists of 16 residues. V dropped 7 bases and J dropped 6 bases, with 21 bases sitting between them. Germline assignment: CDR1 LNHDA and CDR2 SQIVND (reference sequence). The data originate from a study of T cells in localized non-small cell lung cancer. Study observations and caveats: Longer overall survival was associated with a higher density of T cells in the blood. A median 57 of the top 100 tumor clones appeared in adjacent lung. Clonality of T cells reached its maximum in uninvolved adjacent lung, surpassing tumor. It remains possible that heterogeneity exists, since only one tumor region was sequenced.

TCRdb's table, derived via immunoSEQ multiplex PCR, lists solely in-frame clones and lacks some. The sample lists 50,000 to 75,000 clones; about 90% were seen once. Material: peripheral blood, obtained before any cancer treatment. This sequence joins TRBV19 and TRBJ2-2; D not certain. This TCR came from a man aged 35 to 69 with stage I squamous cell lung carcinoma. CDR3 region: CASTTPSRKGAGELFF. In DNA, the CDR3 is TGTGCCAGTACCACCCCCTCCAGAAAAGGCGCCGGGGAGCTGTTTTTT.